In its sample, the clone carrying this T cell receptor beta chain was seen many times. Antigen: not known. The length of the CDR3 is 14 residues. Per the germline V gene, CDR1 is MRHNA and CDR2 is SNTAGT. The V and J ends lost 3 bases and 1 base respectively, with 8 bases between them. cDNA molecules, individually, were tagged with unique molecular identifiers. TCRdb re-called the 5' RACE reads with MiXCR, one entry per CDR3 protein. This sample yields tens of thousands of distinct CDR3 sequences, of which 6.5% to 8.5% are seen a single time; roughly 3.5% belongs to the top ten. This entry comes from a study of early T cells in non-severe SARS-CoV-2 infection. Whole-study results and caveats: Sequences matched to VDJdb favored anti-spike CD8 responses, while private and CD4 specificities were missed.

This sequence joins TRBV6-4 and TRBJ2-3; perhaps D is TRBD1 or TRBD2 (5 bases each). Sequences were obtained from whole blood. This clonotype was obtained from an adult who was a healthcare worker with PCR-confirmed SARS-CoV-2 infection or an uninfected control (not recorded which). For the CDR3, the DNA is TGTGCCAGCAGTGAATGGGGACGCACAGATACGCAGTATTTT. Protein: CASSEWGRTDTQYF.